The source of this T cell receptor (beta chain) is a study of T cells in women clearing cervical HPV infection. The overall study: Controls gave blood once infection was undetectable; cases at lesion identification. Study conclusions and caveats: Cases and controls were distinguished at AUC roughly 0.86 by richness and V genes. Repertoire richness, not evenness, was significantly elevated in CIN3+ cases versus controls. TRBV6-7 relative abundance averaged around 0.11% in cases and around 0.17% in controls.

The protocol was immunoSEQ multiplex PCR, while the TCRdb copy is restricted to in-frame clones and leaves out a portion. The ten most abundant clones cover roughly 3.6% of a sample with about 30,000 clones. Notes on this clone: Its specificity is unknown. With the read ending 3 residues before the CDR3 end, the germline J gene is used to fill in that end.

Germline CDR1 LNHDA, CDR2 SQIVND (reference sequence). Unmatched junction bases numbered 7, after V lost 3 bases and J lost 2 bases. The CDR3 extends over 16 amino acids. The chain employs TRBV19 and TRBJ1-2; 9 nucleotides line up with TRBD1. The TCR sequence derives from a woman aged 18 to 69 with a cervical HPV16 infection that either progressed to CIN3+ or cleared (not recorded which). The sequencing sample was made of blood buffy coat. The sequenced CDR3 bases are TGTGCCAGTAGTATTACCTTCGGACAGGGGAACTATGGC. Its protein is CASSITFGQGNYG. The whole CDR3 sequence reads CASSITFGQGNYGYTF.